Listed here are 21 T cell receptor beta chains from one sample, sequenced in a study of T cells in women clearing cervical HPV infection. Clones were sequenced by immunoSEQ multiplex PCR, and TCRdb holds only the in-frame ones, with some missing. Recorded for this sample: 40,000 to 55,000 clones. The material sequenced was blood buffy coat. These receptor sequences come from a woman aged 18-70 years with a cervical HPV16 infection that either progressed to CIN3+ or cleared (not recorded which).

For this clone: The sequence runs out 3 residues before the end of the CDR3; the remainder is reconstructed from the germline J gene. The chain combines TRBV28 with TRBJ1-2; D perhaps matches TRBD1 (5 bases). The germline V and J ends were trimmed by 6 bases and 3 bases, with 20 bases remaining between them. The germline CDR1 and CDR2 sequences are MDHEN and SYDVKM. The CDR3 runs 16 residues. CDR3 bases read: TGTGCCAGCAGCCCCCCGCCCGCAGGGTTTGACTATGGC. The encoded protein is CASSPPPAGFDYG. The full CDR3 protein is CASSPPPAGFDYGYTF.

As regards this clone: The CDR3 goes on 3 residues after the read ends, and that part is filled in from the germline J gene. The chain recombines TRBV20-1 with TRBJ1-4; 12 bases line up with TRBD1. The CDR3 covers 16 residues. Germline V lookup: CDR1 DFQATT, CDR2 SNEGSKA (reference sequence). V shed 1 base, J shed 8 bases, and the junction held 8 bases outside the gene matches. This chain's CDR3 is CSARGGTGGSEEKLFF. The part of the CDR3 DNA that was read is TGCAGTGCTAGAGGAGGGACAGGGGGCTCGGAGGAAAAA.

As concerns this clone: The CDR3 end is not reached by the read, which stops 3 residues before it; the germline J gene fills it in. The rearrangement links TRBV5-1 to TRBJ1-4; TRBD1 agrees at 8 bases. The CDR3 spans 16 residues. Germline V lookup: CDR1 SGHRS, CDR2 YFSETQ. CDR3 amino acids: CASSYSTPTGGSPLFF. The DNA read from the CDR3 is TGCGCCAGCAGCTACTCCACTCCAACAGGGGGTTCACCA.

With regard to this clone: Sequencing ends 3 residues short of the CDR3 end; the germline J gene provides the rest. The chain links TRBV20-1 to TRBJ2-7; 7 nucleotides line up with TRBD1. The V gene's germline CDR1 is DFQATT and CDR2 SNEGSKA (reference sequence). This CDR3 is built from 13 residues. After removal of 6 bases from V and 3 bases from J, the junction contained 8 bases not matched to a gene. The covered CDR3 bases are TGCAGTGCCACAAGACAGGGCCTCTACGAG. Translated, it gives CSATRQGLYE. The entire CDR3 sequence reads CSATRQGLYEQYF.

Comment on this clone: The sequence runs out 3 residues before the end of the CDR3; the remainder is reconstructed from the germline J gene. The rearrangement uses TRBV5-1 and TRBJ1-6; 7 bases line up with TRBD1. CDR3 length equals 15 residues. With V trimmed by 4 bases and J by 9 bases, 10 bases remained unmatched. Germline V CDR1 and CDR2: SGHRS, YFSETQ. Partial CDR3 DNA: TGCGCCAGCAGCCCTAGGACAGGAGAAGGTTCACCC. Its translation is CASSPRTGEGSP. The CDR3, in full, reads CASSPRTGEGSPLHF. Supplemented by reference TRBV5-1 and TRBJ1-6, the full variable domain reads KAGVTQTPRYLIKTRGQQVTLSCSPISGHRSVSWYQQTPGQGLQFLFEYFSETQRNKGNFPGRFSGRQFSNSRSEMNVSTLELGDSALYLCASSPRTGEGSPLHFGNGTRLTVT.

Remarks on this clone: The CDR3 is cut off 3 residues early in the read; its end comes from the germline J gene. The rearrangement links TRBV20-1 to TRBJ2-3; possible D gene TRBD1, 5 bases. The CDR3 consists of 14 residues. CDR1 DFQATT and CDR2 SNEGSKA come from the germline V gene (reference sequence). The covered CDR3 bases are TGCAGTGCTAGAACCCAGGGTGGCAATCAGCCG. Translated, it gives CSARTQGGNQP. The CDR3 reads in full as CSARTQGGNQPQYF.

A note on this clone: The read falls 3 residues short of the CDR3 end, and the missing part is taken from the germline J gene. The V gene is TRBV5-4, the J gene TRBJ2-5, with 11 bases lining up with TRBD2. There are 15 residues in the CDR3. The germline gives CDR1 SGHNT, CDR2 YYREEE (reference sequence). Trimming removed 0 bases from V and 6 bases from J; junction bases left unmatched: 4. CDR3 sequence reads: CASSLGLAGLQTQYF. Partial CDR3 DNA: TGTGCCAGCAGCTTGGGACTAGCGGGGTTACAGACC.

CDR3 sequence reads: CASSLAAGLNEKLFF. The CDR3 DNA, read in part, is TGTGCCAGCAGCTTAGCGGCAGGGCTAAATGAAAAA. The V and J genes are TRBV7-9 and TRBJ1-4; D is perhaps TRBD1 (5 bases). The CDR3 end lies 3 residues beyond the end of the read and is filled in from the germline J gene. Trimming took 0 bases from V and 5 from J, leaving 10 bases between them. The CDR3 runs 15 residues. Germline V gene lookup returns CDR1 SEHNR and CDR2 FQNEAQ (reference sequence).

Regarding this clone: The read ends 3 residues early relative to the CDR3; the germline J gene fills the gap. This chain joins TRBV7-3 and TRBJ2-3, with D unclear. Germline V lookup: CDR1 SGHTA, CDR2 FQGTGA. CDR3 length: 13 residues. The DNA read from the CDR3 is TGTGCCAGCAGCTTAGAACCCCTAGAGACG. Residues: CASSLEPLET. In full, the CDR3 reads CASSLEPLETQYF.

Concerning this clone: Read coverage stops 3 residues before the CDR3 terminus; the germline J gene supplies the remainder. J is TRBJ2-7 and V is TRBV16, with D perhaps TRBD1 (6 bases). The V end was cut by 3 bases, the J end by 0 bases, with 15 bases between. Looked up from germline, CDR1 is KGHSY and CDR2 is FQNENV. The CDR3 extends over 16 amino acids. Incomplete CDR3 DNA: TGTGCCAGCAGCCAGTTTGGGCTGGGGGCCTCCTACGAG. Its translation is CASSQFGLGASYE. The complete CDR3 sequence is CASSQFGLGASYEQYF.

A remark on this clone: The CDR3 end lies 3 residues beyond the end of the read and is filled in from the germline J gene. The gene calls are TRBV19 and TRBJ1-1, with D maybe TRBD1 (6 bases). Germline values: CDR1 LNHDA, CDR2 SQIVND (reference sequence). This CDR3 comprises 14 residues. Trimming pared 5 bases from V and 1 base from J, leaving 11 bases between. The CDR3 bases that were read are TGTGCCAGTAGTGACCTGGGACAGAACACTGAA. Translating it yields CASSDLGQNTE. The whole CDR3 protein reads CASSDLGQNTEAFF.

On this clone itself: Read sequence stops 3 residues before the CDR3 end, and the germline J gene provides the missing end. The rearrangement joins TRBV19 to TRBJ1-5; 8 nucleotides match TRBD1. Germline V gives CDR1 LNHDA, CDR2 SQIVND (reference sequence). CDR3 length: 16 residues. With V trimmed by 7 bases and J by 1 base, 9 bases remained unmatched. CDR3 sequence reads: CASTATQGGSNQPQHF. The covered CDR3 bases are TGTGCCAGTACCGCGACACAGGGGGGGAGCAATCAGCCC.

Remarks on this clone: The read ends 3 residues before the CDR3 terminus; that terminus is restored from the germline J gene. This chain joins TRBV30 and TRBJ2-3, with D tentatively TRBD1 (5 bases). V lost 2 bases, J lost 2 bases, and 14 bases lay in between. The CDR3 covers 15 residues. Germline V gives CDR1 GTSNPN, CDR2 SVGIG (reference sequence). The CDR3 bases that were read are TGTGCCTGGAGTCCCCTTGGGGCCCTCACAGATACG. It specifies CAWSPLGALTDT. The CDR3 in full is CAWSPLGALTDTQYF.

In regard to this clone: The read stops 3 residues short of the end of the CDR3; the missing end is completed from the germline J gene. The rearrangement links TRBV19 to TRBJ1-6, with D maybe TRBD1 (6 bases). V was trimmed by 2 bases and J by 8 bases, leaving 16 bases between them. Looked up from germline, CDR1 is LNHDA and CDR2 is SQIVND (reference sequence). The CDR3 extends over 16 amino acids. The CDR3 loop is CASSINRGQRYSPLHF. CDR3 DNA, as far as it was read: TGTGCCAGTAGTATAAATCGCGGACAGAGATATTCACCC.

With regard to this clone: The read falls 3 residues short of the CDR3 end, and the missing part is taken from the germline J gene. This chain joins TRBV11-3 and TRBJ2-1; 8 bases are a match to TRBD1. The V gene's germline CDR1 is SGHNT and CDR2 YENEEA. The CDR3 consists of 15 residues. With 5 bases clipped from V and 4 bases from J, the junction kept 7 bases outside the gene matches. The CDR3 bases that were read are TGTGCCAGCAGCCCGGGACAGGAGTTTTACAATGAG. This translates into CASSPGQEFYNE. The complete CDR3 sequence is CASSPGQEFYNEQFF.

Notes on this clone: The CDR3 end is not reached by the read, which stops 3 residues before it; the germline J gene fills it in. The rearrangement links TRBV19 to TRBJ2-3; weak D call: TRBD1 (5 bases). The CDR3 is 14 amino acids. V was trimmed by 8 bases and J by 3 bases, leaving 15 bases between them. Germline V lookup: CDR1 LNHDA, CDR2 SQIVND (reference sequence). CDR3 DNA (partial): TGTGCCAGTGTATCCAGGGATAGGACAGATACG. Its protein is CASVSRDRTDT. In full, the CDR3 is CASVSRDRTDTQYF.

As concerns this clone: The CDR3 is cut off 3 residues early in the read; its end comes from the germline J gene. J is TRBJ2-1 and V is TRBV2; 11 bases agree with TRBD2. CDR1 and CDR2 from the germline V gene are SNHLY and FYNNEI. The CDR3 covers 13 residues. The J segment lost 7 bases and the V segment lost 5 bases, leaving 1 base of the junction unmatched. This chain's CDR3 is CASSLAGGNEQFF. CDR3 DNA, as far as it was read: TGTGCCAGCAGTCTAGCGGGGGGTAATGAG.

As regards this clone: The observed sequence ends 3 residues before the CDR3 terminus, with the missing tail filled in from the germline J gene. The rearrangement links TRBV12-3 or TRBV12-4 to TRBJ2-5; 7 bases agree with TRBD1. The CDR3 runs 14 residues. J gave up 4 bases and V 3 bases, and 5 bases lay outside the gene matches. The CDR3 DNA, read in part, is TGTGCCAGCAGTTTGGGACAGCCCCCAGAGACC. This encodes CASSLGQPPET. The CDR3, in full, reads CASSLGQPPETQYF.

As for this clone: The read terminates 3 residues before the CDR3 end, so the remaining end is supplied by the germline J gene. V gene TRBV24-1 combines with J gene TRBJ2-3; D perhaps matches TRBD1 (5 bases). Germline assignment: CDR1 KGHDR and CDR2 SFDVKD. The CDR3 totals 16 residues. V lost 3 bases and J lost 5, with 17 bases in between. The CDR3 DNA, read in part, is TGTGCCACCAGTGATGCCAAACAAGGGGTTGAAGATACG. Amino acid sequence: CATSDAKQGVEDT. The CDR3 in full is CATSDAKQGVEDTQYF.

Remarks on this clone: The sequenced fragment ends 3 residues before the CDR3 boundary, so the rest is inferred from the germline J gene. The J gene is TRBJ2-2, the V gene TRBV5-1; D is ambiguous. From germline, CDR1 is SGHRS and CDR2 YFSETQ. V lost 1 base, J lost 1 base, and 14 bases lay in between. The CDR3 runs 17 residues. Incomplete CDR3 DNA: TGCGCCAGCAGCTTGCGCGCGGCGACCATGAACACCGGGGAG. It translates to CASSLRAATMNTGE. The CDR3 as a whole reads CASSLRAATMNTGELFF.

CDR3 in amino acids: CASSLWELAGGPGELFF. Incomplete CDR3 DNA: TGTGCCAGCAGTTTATGGGAACTAGCGGGGGGGCCCGGGGAG. V gene TRBV28 combines with J gene TRBJ2-2; 13 positions match TRBD2. The CDR3 is cut off 3 residues early in the read; its end comes from the germline J gene. Germline loops: CDR1 MDHEN, CDR2 SYDVKM. The CDR3 loop spans 17 amino acids. The V and J ends lost 0 bases and 6 bases, in that order; junction bases with no gene match: 4.